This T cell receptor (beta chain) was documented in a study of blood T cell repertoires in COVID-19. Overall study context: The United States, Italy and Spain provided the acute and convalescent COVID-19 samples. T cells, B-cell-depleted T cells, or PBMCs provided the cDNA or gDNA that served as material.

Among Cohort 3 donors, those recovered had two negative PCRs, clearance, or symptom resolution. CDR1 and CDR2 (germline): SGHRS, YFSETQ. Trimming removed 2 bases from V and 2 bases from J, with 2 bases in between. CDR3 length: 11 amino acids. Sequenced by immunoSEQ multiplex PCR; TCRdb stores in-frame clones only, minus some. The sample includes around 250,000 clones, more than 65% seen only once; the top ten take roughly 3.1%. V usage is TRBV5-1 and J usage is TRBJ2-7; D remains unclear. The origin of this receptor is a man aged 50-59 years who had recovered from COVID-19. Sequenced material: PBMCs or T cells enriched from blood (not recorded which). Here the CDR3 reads CASSFAYEQYF. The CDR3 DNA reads TGCGCCAGCAGCTTCGCCTACGAGCAGTACTTC.